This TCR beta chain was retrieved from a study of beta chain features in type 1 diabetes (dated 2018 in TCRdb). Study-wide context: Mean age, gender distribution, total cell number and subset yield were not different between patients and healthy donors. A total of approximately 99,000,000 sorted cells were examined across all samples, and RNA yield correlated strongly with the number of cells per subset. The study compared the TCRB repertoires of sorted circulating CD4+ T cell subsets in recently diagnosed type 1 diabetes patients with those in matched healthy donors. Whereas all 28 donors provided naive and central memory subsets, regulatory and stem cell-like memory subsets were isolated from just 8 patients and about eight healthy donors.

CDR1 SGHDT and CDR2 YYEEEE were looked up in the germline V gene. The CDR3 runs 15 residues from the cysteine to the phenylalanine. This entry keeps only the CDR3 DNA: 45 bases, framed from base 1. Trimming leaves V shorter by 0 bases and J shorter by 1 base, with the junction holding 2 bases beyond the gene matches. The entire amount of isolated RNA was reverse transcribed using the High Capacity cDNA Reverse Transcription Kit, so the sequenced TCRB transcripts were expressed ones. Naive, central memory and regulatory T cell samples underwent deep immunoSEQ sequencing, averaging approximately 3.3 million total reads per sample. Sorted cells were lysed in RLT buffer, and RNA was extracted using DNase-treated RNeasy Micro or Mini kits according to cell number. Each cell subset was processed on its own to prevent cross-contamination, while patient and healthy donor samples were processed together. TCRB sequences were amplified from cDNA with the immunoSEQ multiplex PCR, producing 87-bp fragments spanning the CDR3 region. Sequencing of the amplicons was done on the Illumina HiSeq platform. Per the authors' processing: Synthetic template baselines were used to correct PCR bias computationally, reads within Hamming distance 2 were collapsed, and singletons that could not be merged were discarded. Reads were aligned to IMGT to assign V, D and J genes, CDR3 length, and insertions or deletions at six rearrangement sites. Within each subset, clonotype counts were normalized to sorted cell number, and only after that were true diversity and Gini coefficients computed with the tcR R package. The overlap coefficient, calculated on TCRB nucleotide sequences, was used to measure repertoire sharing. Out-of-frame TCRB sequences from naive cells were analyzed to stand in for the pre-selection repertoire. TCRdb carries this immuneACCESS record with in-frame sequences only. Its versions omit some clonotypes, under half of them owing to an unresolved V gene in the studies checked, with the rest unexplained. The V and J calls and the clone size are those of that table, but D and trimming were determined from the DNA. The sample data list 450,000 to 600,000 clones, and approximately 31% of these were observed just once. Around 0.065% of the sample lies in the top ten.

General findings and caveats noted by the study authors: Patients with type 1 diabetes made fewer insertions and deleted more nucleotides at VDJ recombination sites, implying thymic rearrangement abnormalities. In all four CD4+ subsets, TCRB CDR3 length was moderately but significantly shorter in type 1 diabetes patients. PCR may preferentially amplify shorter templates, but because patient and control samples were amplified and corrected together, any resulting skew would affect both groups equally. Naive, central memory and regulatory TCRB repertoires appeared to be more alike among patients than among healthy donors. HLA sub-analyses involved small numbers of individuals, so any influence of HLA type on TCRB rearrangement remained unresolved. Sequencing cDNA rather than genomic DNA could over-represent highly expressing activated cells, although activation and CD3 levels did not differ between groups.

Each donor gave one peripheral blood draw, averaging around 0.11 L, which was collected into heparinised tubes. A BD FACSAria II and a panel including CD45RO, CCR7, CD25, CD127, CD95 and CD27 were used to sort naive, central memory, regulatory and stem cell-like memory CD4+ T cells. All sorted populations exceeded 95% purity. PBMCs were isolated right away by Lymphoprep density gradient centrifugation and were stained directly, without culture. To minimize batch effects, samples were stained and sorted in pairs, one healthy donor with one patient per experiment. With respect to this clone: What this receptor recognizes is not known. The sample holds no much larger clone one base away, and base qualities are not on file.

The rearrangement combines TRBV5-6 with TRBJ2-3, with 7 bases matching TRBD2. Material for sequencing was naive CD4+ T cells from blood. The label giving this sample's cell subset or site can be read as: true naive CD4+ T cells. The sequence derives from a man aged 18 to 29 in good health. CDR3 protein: CASSLAAGGTDTQYF. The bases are TGTGCCAGCAGCTTGGCTGCGGGAGGCACAGATACGCAGTATTTT. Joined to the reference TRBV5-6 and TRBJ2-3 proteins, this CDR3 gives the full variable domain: DAGVTQSPTHLIKTRGQQVTLRCSPKSGHDTVSWYQQALGQGPQFIFQYYEEEERQRGNFPDRFSGHQFPNYSSELNVNALLLGDSALYLCASSLAAGGTDTQYFGPGTRLTVL.